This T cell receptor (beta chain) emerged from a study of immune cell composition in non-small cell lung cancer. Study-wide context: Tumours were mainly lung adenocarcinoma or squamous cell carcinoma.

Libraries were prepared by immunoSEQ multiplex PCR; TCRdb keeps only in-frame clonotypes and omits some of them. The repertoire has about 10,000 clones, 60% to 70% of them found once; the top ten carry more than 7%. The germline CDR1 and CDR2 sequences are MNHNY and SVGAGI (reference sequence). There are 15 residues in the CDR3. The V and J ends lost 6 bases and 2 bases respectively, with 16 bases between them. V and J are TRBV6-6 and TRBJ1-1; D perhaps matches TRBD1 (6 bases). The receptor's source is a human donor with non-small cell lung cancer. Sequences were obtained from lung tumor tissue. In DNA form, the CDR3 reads TGTGCCAGCAGAACTACCGCACAGGGAAACACTGAAGCTTTCTTT. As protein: CASRTTAQGNTEAFF.